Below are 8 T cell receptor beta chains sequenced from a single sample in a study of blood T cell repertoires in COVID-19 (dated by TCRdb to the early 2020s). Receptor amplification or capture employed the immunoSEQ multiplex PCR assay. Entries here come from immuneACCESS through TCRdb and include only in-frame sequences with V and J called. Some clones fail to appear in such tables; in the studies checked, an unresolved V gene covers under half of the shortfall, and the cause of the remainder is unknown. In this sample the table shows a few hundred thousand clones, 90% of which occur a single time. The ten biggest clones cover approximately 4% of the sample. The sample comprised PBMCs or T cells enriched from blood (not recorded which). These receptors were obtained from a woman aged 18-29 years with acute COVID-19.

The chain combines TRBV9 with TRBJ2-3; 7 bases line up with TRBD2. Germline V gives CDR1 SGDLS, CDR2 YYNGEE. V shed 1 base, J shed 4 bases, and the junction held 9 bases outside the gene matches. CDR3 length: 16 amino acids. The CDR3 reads CASSVTAAGAPDTQYF. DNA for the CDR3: TGTGCCAGCAGCGTAACAGCGGCGGGAGCGCCAGATACGCAGTATTTT.

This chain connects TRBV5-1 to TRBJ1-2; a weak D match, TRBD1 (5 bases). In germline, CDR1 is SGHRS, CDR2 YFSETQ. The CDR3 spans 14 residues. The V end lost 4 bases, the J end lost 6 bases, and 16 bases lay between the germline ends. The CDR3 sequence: CASSVGTSGDGYTF. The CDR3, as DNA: TGCGCCAGCAGCGTTGGGACTAGCGGGGATGGCTACACCTTC.

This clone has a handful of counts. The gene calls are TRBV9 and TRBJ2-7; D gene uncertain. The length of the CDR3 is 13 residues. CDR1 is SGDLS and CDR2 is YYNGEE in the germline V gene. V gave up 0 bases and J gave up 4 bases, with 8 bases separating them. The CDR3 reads CASSVVPNYEQYF. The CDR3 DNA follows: TGTGCCAGCAGCGTAGTTCCAAATTACGAGCAGTACTTC.

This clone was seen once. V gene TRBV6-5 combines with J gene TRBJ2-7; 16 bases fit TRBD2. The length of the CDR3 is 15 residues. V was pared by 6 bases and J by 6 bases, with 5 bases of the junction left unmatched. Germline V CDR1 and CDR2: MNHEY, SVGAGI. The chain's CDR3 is CASSSGLAGGREQYF. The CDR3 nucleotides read TGTGCCAGCAGCTCGGGACTAGCGGGAGGGCGCGAGCAGTACTTC.

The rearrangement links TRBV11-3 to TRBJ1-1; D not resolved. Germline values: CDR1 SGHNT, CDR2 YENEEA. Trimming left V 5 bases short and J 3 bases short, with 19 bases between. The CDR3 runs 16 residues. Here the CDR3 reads CASSHLWRPTYTEAFF. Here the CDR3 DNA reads TGTGCCAGCAGCCATTTATGGCGGCCGACTTACACTGAAGCTTTCTTT. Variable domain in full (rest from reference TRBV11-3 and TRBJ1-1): EAGVVQSPRYKIIEKKQPVAFWCNPISGHNTLYWYLQNLGQGPELLIRYENEEAVDDSQLPKDRFSAERLKGVDSTLKIQPAELGDSAVYLCASSHLWRPTYTEAFFGQGTRLTVV.

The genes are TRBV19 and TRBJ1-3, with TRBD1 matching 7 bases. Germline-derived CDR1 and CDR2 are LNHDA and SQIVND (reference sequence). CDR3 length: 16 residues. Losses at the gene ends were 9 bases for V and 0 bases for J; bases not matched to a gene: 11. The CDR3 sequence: CASMRDSYYSGNTIYF. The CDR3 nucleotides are TGTGCCAGCATGAGGGACAGCTATTACTCTGGAAACACCATATATTTT.

CDR3 in DNA: TGTGCCAGCAGTGAAGCAAGACTGGAAACTGAAGCTTTCTTT. As protein: CASSEARLETEAFF. The chain has TRBV6-1 and TRBJ1-1; D is unclear. V was trimmed by 0 bases and J by 5 bases, leaving 10 bases between them. The germline V gene has CDR1 MNHNS and CDR2 SASEGT. The CDR3 length is 14 residues.

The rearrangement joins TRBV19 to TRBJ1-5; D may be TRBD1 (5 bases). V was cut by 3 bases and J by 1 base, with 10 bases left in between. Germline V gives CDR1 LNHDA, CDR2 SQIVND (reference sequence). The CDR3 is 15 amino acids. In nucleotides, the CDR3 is TGTGCCAGTAGTATGGGTCGGACAAGCAATCAGCCCCAGCATTTT. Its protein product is CASSMGRTSNQPQHF. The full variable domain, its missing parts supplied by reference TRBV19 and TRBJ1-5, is DGGITQSPKYLFRKEGQNVTLSCEQNLNHDAMYWYRQDPGQGLRLIYYSQIVNDFQKGDIAEGYSVSREKKESFPLTVTSAQKNPTAFYLCASSMGRTSNQPQHFGDGTRLSIL.